This record looks at one T cell receptor beta chain sequence and its context. What it recognizes is unknown. The data stem from a study of T cell responses to AZD1222 COVID-19 vaccine. Germline CDR1 reads MDHEN; CDR2 reads SYDVKM. The CDR3 length is 13 residues. V was cut by 3 bases and J by 4 bases, with 9 bases left in between. Study-level results: Vaccine-related CD4 TCRs covered spike, predominating at 160-218 and 743-854. The breadth and depth of Spike-specific TCRs increased once two AZD1222 doses had been given. Within unmutated variant regions lay the reported targets of nearly half of spike-specific TCRs.

TCRdb keeps only in-frame clones here, not all; method: immunoSEQ multiplex PCR. Among about 200,000 clones, approximately 92% were seen once, and the ten largest hold approximately 1.5%. Source: peripheral blood, taken on day 0 of AZD1222 vaccination. The receptor was derived from an adult in good health. The chain links TRBV28 to TRBJ1-2; D may be TRBD1 (6 bases). In DNA form, the CDR3 reads TGTGCCAGCAGTTTCGCAGGGGTCTATGGCTACACCTTC. The encoded protein is CASSFAGVYGYTF.